These T cell receptor beta chains were read from a single sample in a study of cytomegalovirus exposure and HLA in healthy donors. Only in-frame clones appear in the TCRdb table, and some are missing; sequencing was by immunoSEQ multiplex PCR. The table records nearly 70,000 clones, roughly four fifths of them present only once. Sequenced material: PBMCs. The receptors were gathered from a woman aged 60 to 75 in good health and CMV-seropositive. Each CDR3 is given with its conserved first and last residue. The D gene is left open where the match is weak. Only some rows state a clone size, as once, few, many or a class for expanded clones.

j_call: TRBJ2-1; clone_size: .; d_call: TRBD2; v_call: TRBV5-1; cdr3_nt: TGCGCCAGCAGCCCGAGGACTAGCGGGAGGGGTGAGCAGTTCTTC; cdr3_aa: CASSPRTSGRGEQFF
j_call: TRBJ1-6; clone_size: .; d_call: TRBD1; v_call: TRBV27; cdr3_nt: TGTGCCAGCAGTTTGGGACAGGGGGATAATTCACCCCTCCACTTT; cdr3_aa: CASSLGQGDNSPLHF
j_call: TRBJ1-1; clone_size: .; d_call: TRBD1; v_call: TRBV9; cdr3_nt: TGTGCCAGCAGCGCAAGGACAGGTCGAGAGGCTGAAGCTTTCTTT; cdr3_aa: CASSARTGREAEAFF
j_call: TRBJ2-7; clone_size: .; d_call: .; v_call: TRBV10-3; cdr3_nt: TGTGCCATCAAGCGGGACACCTACCTCGAGCAGTACTTC; cdr3_aa: CAIKRDTYLEQYF
j_call: TRBJ1-1; clone_size: .; d_call: TRBD1; v_call: TRBV6-5; cdr3_nt: TGTGCCAGCAGTTACTCATACAGGGGGGACACTGAAGCTTTCTTT; cdr3_aa: CASSYSYRGDTEAFF
j_call: TRBJ2-1; clone_size: .; d_call: .; v_call: TRBV9; cdr3_nt: TGTGCCAGCAGCCCCTTAGGGGTTCTCTACAATGAGCAGTTCTTC; cdr3_aa: CASSPLGVLYNEQFF
j_call: TRBJ1-6; clone_size: .; d_call: TRBD1; v_call: TRBV27; cdr3_nt: TGTGCCAGCAGTTCCCGGACAGGGAATTCACCCCTCCACTTT; cdr3_aa: CASSSRTGNSPLHF
j_call: TRBJ2-1; clone_size: .; d_call: .; v_call: TRBV29-1; cdr3_nt: TGCAGCGTTGTCAGCGGGACACACAATGAGCAGTTCTTC; cdr3_aa: CSVVSGTHNEQFF
j_call: TRBJ1-5; clone_size: .; d_call: .; v_call: TRBV5-6; cdr3_nt: TGTGCCAGCAGCTTGATGCCAGGGGATAATCAGCCCCAGCATTTT; cdr3_aa: CASSLMPGDNQPQHF
j_call: TRBJ2-2; clone_size: .; d_call: TRBD1; v_call: TRBV4-1; cdr3_nt: TGCGCCAGCAGCCACCGGCCCGGGACAGCGAACACCGGGGAGCTGTTTTTT; cdr3_aa: CASSHRPGTANTGELFF
j_call: TRBJ2-3; clone_size: .; d_call: .; v_call: TRBV25-1; cdr3_nt: TGTGCCAGCAGTGAGGAGGGAGCCCGGGCGCAGTATTTT; cdr3_aa: CASSEEGARAQYF
j_call: TRBJ1-2; clone_size: few; d_call: TRBD1; v_call: TRBV5-1; cdr3_nt: TGCGCCAGCGCAATGGGGACAGTTCTTAACTATGGCTACACCTTC; cdr3_aa: CASAMGTVLNYGYTF
j_call: TRBJ2-7; clone_size: few; d_call: TRBD2; v_call: TRBV30; cdr3_nt: TGTGCCTGGAGCGGGGCGCGGGGGTTATACGAGCAGTACTTC; cdr3_aa: CAWSGARGLYEQYF
j_call: TRBJ1-2; clone_size: .; d_call: .; v_call: TRBV11-2; cdr3_nt: TGTGCCAGCAGCTTAGATCTCTGGACAGCCCCTTCCCTCTACACCTTC; cdr3_aa: CASSLDLWTAPSLYTF
j_call: TRBJ2-2; clone_size: .; d_call: TRBD1; v_call: TRBV10-1; cdr3_nt: TGCGCCAGCAGGGGTGGACAGGGGGCTGACACCGGGGAGCTGTTTTTT; cdr3_aa: CASRGGQGADTGELFF
j_call: TRBJ1-4; clone_size: .; d_call: .; v_call: TRBV5-1; cdr3_nt: TGCGCCAGCAGCTTGGAAGAGAGGGCTTGGGAAAAACTGTTTTTT; cdr3_aa: CASSLEERAWEKLFF
j_call: TRBJ1-1; clone_size: few; d_call: .; v_call: TRBV25-1; cdr3_nt: TGTGCCAGCAGTGAATTAGGAGTCACTGAAGCTTTCTTT; cdr3_aa: CASSELGVTEAFF
j_call: TRBJ1-5; clone_size: .; d_call: .; v_call: TRBV10-2; cdr3_nt: TGCGCCAGCGGACGGGACTATAGCAATCAGCCCCAGCATTTT; cdr3_aa: CASGRDYSNQPQHF
j_call: TRBJ2-1; clone_size: .; d_call: TRBD1; v_call: TRBV10-2; cdr3_nt: TGCGCCAGCAGTGAGGGGACAGGAGCCTACAATGAGCAGTTCTTC; cdr3_aa: CASSEGTGAYNEQFF
j_call: TRBJ2-1; clone_size: .; d_call: TRBD2; v_call: TRBV19; cdr3_nt: TGTGCCAGTAGTAGAACCAGCGGGAGGGTTAACAATGAGCAGTTCTTC; cdr3_aa: CASSRTSGRVNNEQFF
j_call: TRBJ2-2; clone_size: .; d_call: .; v_call: TRBV15; cdr3_nt: TGTGCCACCAGCTCACAGAACACCGGGGAGCTGTTTTTT; cdr3_aa: CATSSQNTGELFF
j_call: TRBJ2-2; clone_size: .; d_call: TRBD1; v_call: TRBV23-1; cdr3_nt: TGCGCCAGCAGTCAATCGGGACAGGACACCGGGGAGCTGTTTTTT; cdr3_aa: CASSQSGQDTGELFF
j_call: TRBJ1-1; clone_size: once; d_call: .; v_call: TRBV5-1; cdr3_nt: TGCGCCAGCAGCTTGGGTACAGAGAACACTGAAGCTTTCTTT; cdr3_aa: CASSLGTENTEAFF
j_call: TRBJ1-1; clone_size: few; d_call: TRBD1; v_call: TRBV10-3; cdr3_nt: TGTGCCATCAGAGGGACAGGGAACACTGAAGCTTTCTTT; cdr3_aa: CAIRGTGNTEAFF
j_call: TRBJ2-1; clone_size: .; d_call: TRBD1; v_call: TRBV7-9; cdr3_nt: TGTGCCAGCAGCCCATGGACAGGGAACAATGAGCAGTTCTTC; cdr3_aa: CASSPWTGNNEQFF
j_call: TRBJ2-7; clone_size: .; d_call: TRBD2; v_call: TRBV19; cdr3_nt: TGTGCCAGTAGTATTCTAGCGGGAGGTGGCGAGCAGTACTTC; cdr3_aa: CASSILAGGGEQYF
j_call: TRBJ2-7; clone_size: .; d_call: TRBD1; v_call: TRBV2; cdr3_nt: TGTGCCAACAAATTTGACAGGGGATGGATGTACGAGCAGTACTTC; cdr3_aa: CANKFDRGWMYEQYF
j_call: TRBJ1-3; clone_size: .; d_call: .; v_call: TRBV4-2; cdr3_nt: TGTGCCAGCAGCCAAGAGTCCGGGGCTGGAAACACCATATATTTT; cdr3_aa: CASSQESGAGNTIYF
j_call: TRBJ2-7; clone_size: .; d_call: TRBD2; v_call: TRBV5-1; cdr3_nt: TGCGCCAGCAAGGCTAGCGGCTACGAGCAGTACTTC; cdr3_aa: CASKASGYEQYF
j_call: TRBJ2-5; clone_size: once; d_call: TRBD1; v_call: TRBV7-9; cdr3_nt: TGTGCCAGCAGCTTAGGGGGACAGACTCAAGAGACCCAGTACTTC; cdr3_aa: CASSLGGQTQETQYF
j_call: TRBJ1-2; clone_size: .; d_call: .; v_call: TRBV6-5; cdr3_nt: TGTGCCAGCAGGCCCCCAGGGCTCTATGGCTACACCTTC; cdr3_aa: CASRPPGLYGYTF
j_call: TRBJ1-4; clone_size: once; d_call: .; v_call: TRBV7-2; cdr3_nt: TGTGCCAGCAGCCCCGGGACAACTAATGAAAAACTGTTTTTT; cdr3_aa: CASSPGTTNEKLFF
j_call: TRBJ1-5; clone_size: once; d_call: TRBD1; v_call: TRBV28; cdr3_nt: TGTGCCAGCAGCACGGGACAGGCCAATCAGCCCCAGCATTTT; cdr3_aa: CASSTGQANQPQHF
j_call: TRBJ1-1; clone_size: .; d_call: TRBD1; v_call: TRBV2; cdr3_nt: TGTGCCAGCAGTCGCCGAAAGCAGGAGATGACGACAGGGGTGAACACTGAAGCTTTCTTT; cdr3_aa: CASSRRKQEMTTGVNTEAFF
j_call: TRBJ2-7; clone_size: .; d_call: TRBD1; v_call: TRBV5-1; cdr3_nt: TGCGCCAGCAGCAGGGACAGGGGTGGCGAGCAGTACTTC; cdr3_aa: CASSRDRGGEQYF
j_call: TRBJ2-3; clone_size: .; d_call: TRBD1; v_call: TRBV7-8; cdr3_nt: TGTGCCAGCAGCTTAGCCGTCAGGGGGACAGATACGCAGTATTTT; cdr3_aa: CASSLAVRGTDTQYF
j_call: TRBJ1-1; clone_size: .; d_call: .; v_call: TRBV4-1; cdr3_nt: TGCGCCAGCAGCCAAGGGAGGTCTAACACTGAAGCTTTCTTT; cdr3_aa: CASSQGRSNTEAFF
j_call: TRBJ2-1; clone_size: .; d_call: .; v_call: TRBV5-1; cdr3_nt: TGCGCCAGCAGTGTGTACGGACTCAATGAGCAGTTCTTC; cdr3_aa: CASSVYGLNEQFF
j_call: TRBJ2-5; clone_size: .; d_call: TRBD1; v_call: TRBV5-4; cdr3_nt: TGTGCCAGCAGCTTCCAGACAGGGGGGGAGACCCAGTACTTC; cdr3_aa: CASSFQTGGETQYF
j_call: TRBJ2-3; clone_size: .; d_call: .; v_call: TRBV19; cdr3_nt: TGTGCCAGTAGGGGGGGGCGGTCAGGCACAGATACGCAGTATTTT; cdr3_aa: CASRGGRSGTDTQYF
j_call: TRBJ2-7; clone_size: .; d_call: TRBD1; v_call: TRBV18; cdr3_nt: TGTGCCAGCTCAACTGAGGGACAGGGCTCCCACGAGCAGTACTTC; cdr3_aa: CASSTEGQGSHEQYF
j_call: TRBJ1-2; clone_size: few; d_call: TRBD1; v_call: TRBV27; cdr3_nt: TGTGCCAGCAGTTTATCCGACAGGGGGCTTAGTGGCTACACCTTC; cdr3_aa: CASSLSDRGLSGYTF
j_call: TRBJ2-5; clone_size: .; d_call: .; v_call: TRBV28; cdr3_nt: TGTGCCAGCAGTTTGCAGGGGTCCGAGACCCAGTACTTC; cdr3_aa: CASSLQGSETQYF
j_call: TRBJ2-5; clone_size: .; d_call: .; v_call: TRBV30; cdr3_nt: TGTGCCTGGAGTGTCCTAGGAGAGACCCAGTACTTC; cdr3_aa: CAWSVLGETQYF
j_call: TRBJ1-2; clone_size: .; d_call: .; v_call: TRBV19; cdr3_nt: TGTGCCAGTAGTGGTCAAGAAGGGGCCTATGGCTACACCTTC; cdr3_aa: CASSGQEGAYGYTF
j_call: TRBJ2-3; clone_size: .; d_call: TRBD1; v_call: TRBV5-1; cdr3_nt: TGCGCCAGCAGCTTGTGGGACAGGGGCACAGATACGCAGTATTTT; cdr3_aa: CASSLWDRGTDTQYF
j_call: TRBJ1-3; clone_size: .; d_call: .; v_call: TRBV19; cdr3_nt: TGTGCCAGTAGTATGGCATCTGGAAACACCATATATTTT; cdr3_aa: CASSMASGNTIYF
j_call: TRBJ1-1; clone_size: few; d_call: .; v_call: TRBV5-1; cdr3_nt: TGCGCCAGCAGCACGATAGTGGAGAGCACTGAAGCTTTCTTT; cdr3_aa: CASSTIVESTEAFF
j_call: TRBJ2-1; clone_size: .; d_call: .; v_call: TRBV4-2; cdr3_nt: TGTGCCAGCAGCCAAGAGGAACGGGAGAGCTCCTACAATGAGCAGTTCTTC; cdr3_aa: CASSQEERESSYNEQFF
j_call: TRBJ2-1; clone_size: .; d_call: TRBD2; v_call: TRBV4-1; cdr3_nt: TGCGCCAGCAGCCTTAGCGGGAGGAATTTCAATGAGCAGTTCTTC; cdr3_aa: CASSLSGRNFNEQFF
j_call: TRBJ1-2; clone_size: .; d_call: TRBD1; v_call: TRBV28; cdr3_nt: TGTGCCAGCAGTCCAACAGGGGGCGATGGCTACACCTTC; cdr3_aa: CASSPTGGDGYTF
j_call: TRBJ2-2; clone_size: .; d_call: .; v_call: TRBV20-1; cdr3_nt: TGCAGTGCTCCCGGCGGCGGGGAGCTGTTTTTT; cdr3_aa: CSAPGGGELFF
j_call: TRBJ1-2; clone_size: few; d_call: TRBD1; v_call: TRBV5-1; cdr3_nt: TGCGCCAGCAGCAGAGACAGGGGTTCTAACTATGGCTACACCTTC; cdr3_aa: CASSRDRGSNYGYTF
j_call: TRBJ2-1; clone_size: once; d_call: .; v_call: TRBV19; cdr3_nt: TGTGCCAGTAGTATAGGGGCCAACTTTAATGAGCAGTTCTTC; cdr3_aa: CASSIGANFNEQFF
j_call: TRBJ2-3; clone_size: .; d_call: TRBD1; v_call: TRBV4-1; cdr3_nt: TGCGCCAGCAGCCAAGAAGGACAGGGATTTGGTACGCAGTATTTT; cdr3_aa: CASSQEGQGFGTQYF
j_call: TRBJ1-1; clone_size: .; d_call: .; v_call: TRBV11-2; cdr3_nt: TGTGCCAGCAGCTCAACAGGTTCGAACACTGAAGCTTTCTTT; cdr3_aa: CASSSTGSNTEAFF
j_call: TRBJ1-2; clone_size: .; d_call: TRBD1; v_call: TRBV29-1; cdr3_nt: TGCAGCGTCGGGGGGGACAGGGTGAAGTGGGGCTACACCTTC; cdr3_aa: CSVGGDRVKWGYTF